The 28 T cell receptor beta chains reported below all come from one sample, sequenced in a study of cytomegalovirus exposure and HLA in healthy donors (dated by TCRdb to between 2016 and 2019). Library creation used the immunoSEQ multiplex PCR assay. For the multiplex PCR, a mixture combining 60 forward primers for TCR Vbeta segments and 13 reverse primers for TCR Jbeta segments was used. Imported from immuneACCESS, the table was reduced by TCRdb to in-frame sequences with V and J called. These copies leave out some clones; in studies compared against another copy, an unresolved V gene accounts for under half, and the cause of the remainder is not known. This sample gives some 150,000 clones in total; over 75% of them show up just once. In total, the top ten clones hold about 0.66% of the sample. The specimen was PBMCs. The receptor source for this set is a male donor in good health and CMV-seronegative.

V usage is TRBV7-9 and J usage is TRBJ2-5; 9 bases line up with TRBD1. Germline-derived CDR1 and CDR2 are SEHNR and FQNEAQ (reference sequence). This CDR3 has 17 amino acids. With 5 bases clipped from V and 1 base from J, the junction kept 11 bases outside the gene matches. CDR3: CASSRNLGTGIQETQYF. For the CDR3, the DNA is TGTGCCAGCAGCCGGAACCTCGGGACAGGGATCCAAGAGACCCAGTACTTC.

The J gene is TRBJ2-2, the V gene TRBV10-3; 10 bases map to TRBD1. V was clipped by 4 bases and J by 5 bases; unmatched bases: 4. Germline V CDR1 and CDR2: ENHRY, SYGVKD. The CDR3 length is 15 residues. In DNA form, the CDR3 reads TGTGCCATCAGTGGACAGGGGGCTGAGACCGGGGAGCTGTTTTTT. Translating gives CAISGQGAETGELFF.

The CDR3 loop is CASSVIGQVNEKLFF. CDR3 DNA: TGTGCCAGCAGCGTAATAGGACAGGTTAATGAAAAACTGTTTTTT. J is TRBJ1-4 and V is TRBV9, with 7 bases matching TRBD1. J lost 4 bases, V lost 1 base, and 4 bases had no gene match. Per germline, CDR1 SGDLS and CDR2 YYNGEE. This CDR3 spans 15 amino acids.

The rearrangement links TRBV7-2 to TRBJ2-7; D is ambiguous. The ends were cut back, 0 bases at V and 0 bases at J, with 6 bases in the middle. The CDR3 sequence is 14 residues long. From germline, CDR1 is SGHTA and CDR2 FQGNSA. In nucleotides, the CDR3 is TGTGCCAGCAGCTTAGCGCCCTACTCCTACGAGCAGTACTTC. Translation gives CASSLAPYSYEQYF.

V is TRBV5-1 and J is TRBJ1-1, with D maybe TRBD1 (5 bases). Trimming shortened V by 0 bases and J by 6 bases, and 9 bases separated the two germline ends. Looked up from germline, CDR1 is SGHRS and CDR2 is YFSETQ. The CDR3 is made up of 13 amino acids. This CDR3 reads CASSLETGPEAFF. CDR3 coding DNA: TGCGCCAGCAGCTTGGAAACAGGCCCTGAAGCTTTCTTT. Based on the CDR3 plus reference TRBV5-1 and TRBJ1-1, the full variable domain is KAGVTQTPRYLIKTRGQQVTLSCSPISGHRSVSWYQQTPGQGLQFLFEYFSETQRNKGNFPGRFSGRQFSNSRSEMNVSTLELGDSALYLCASSLETGPEAFFGQGTRLTVV.

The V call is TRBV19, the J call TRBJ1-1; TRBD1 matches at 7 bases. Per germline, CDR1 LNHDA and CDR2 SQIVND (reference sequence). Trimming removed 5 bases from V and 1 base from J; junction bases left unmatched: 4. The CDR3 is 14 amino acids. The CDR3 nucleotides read TGTGCCAGTAGTTCGCGGACAGGGAACACTGAAGCTTTCTTT. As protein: CASSSRTGNTEAFF.

CDR3 region: CASRPIGQAGTQYF. CDR3 nucleotides: TGTGCCAGCAGACCAATAGGACAGGCGGGGACCCAGTACTTC. V is TRBV27 and J is TRBJ2-5, with 7 bases fitting TRBD1. This CDR3 spans 14 amino acids. With 6 bases clipped from V and 7 bases from J, the junction kept 11 bases outside the gene matches. The germline V gene encodes CDR1 MNHEY and CDR2 SMNVEV (reference sequence).

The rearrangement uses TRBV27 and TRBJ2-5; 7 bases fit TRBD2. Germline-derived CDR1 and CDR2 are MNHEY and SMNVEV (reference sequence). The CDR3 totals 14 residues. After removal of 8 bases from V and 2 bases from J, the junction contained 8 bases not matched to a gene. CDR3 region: CASHGGGLQETQYF. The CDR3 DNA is TGTGCCAGCCATGGGGGGGGACTTCAAGAGACCCAGTACTTC.

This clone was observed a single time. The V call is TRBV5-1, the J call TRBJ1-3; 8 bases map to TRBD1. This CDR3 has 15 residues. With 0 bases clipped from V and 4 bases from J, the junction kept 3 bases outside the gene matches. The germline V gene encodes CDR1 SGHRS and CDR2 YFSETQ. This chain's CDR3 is CASSLDDRGGNTIYF. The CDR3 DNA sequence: TGCGCCAGCAGCTTGGATGACAGGGGCGGAAACACCATATATTTT.

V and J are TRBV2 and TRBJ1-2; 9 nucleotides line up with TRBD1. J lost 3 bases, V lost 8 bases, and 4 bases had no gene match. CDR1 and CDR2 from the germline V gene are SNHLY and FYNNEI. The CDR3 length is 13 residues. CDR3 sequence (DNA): TGTGCCAGCCACAGGGGGCTTCACTATGGCTACACCTTC. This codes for CASHRGLHYGYTF.

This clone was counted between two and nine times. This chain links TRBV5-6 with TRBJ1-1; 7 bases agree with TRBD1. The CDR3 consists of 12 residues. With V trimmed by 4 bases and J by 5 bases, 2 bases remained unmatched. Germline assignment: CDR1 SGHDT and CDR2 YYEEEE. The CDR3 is CASSLQGTEAFF. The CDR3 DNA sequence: TGTGCCAGCAGCCTACAGGGGACTGAAGCTTTCTTT.

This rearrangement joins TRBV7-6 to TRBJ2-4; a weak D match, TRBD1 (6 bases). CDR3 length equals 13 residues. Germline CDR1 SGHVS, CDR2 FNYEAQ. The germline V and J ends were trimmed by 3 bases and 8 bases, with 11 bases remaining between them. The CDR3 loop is CASSLRGSDIQYF. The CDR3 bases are TGTGCCAGCAGCTTGAGGGGGTCGGACATTCAGTACTTC.

This chain's CDR3 is CASKSRVPYGYTF. DNA of the CDR3: TGTGCCAGCAAGTCGCGAGTACCCTATGGCTACACCTTC. The chain recombines TRBV2 with TRBJ1-2, with D hard to call. Trimming pared 7 bases from V and 4 bases from J, leaving 13 bases between. Germline CDR1 SNHLY, CDR2 FYNNEI. The CDR3 consists of 13 residues.

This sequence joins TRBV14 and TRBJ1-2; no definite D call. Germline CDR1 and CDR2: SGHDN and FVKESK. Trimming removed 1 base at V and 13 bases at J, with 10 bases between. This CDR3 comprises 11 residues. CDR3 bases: TGTGCCAGCAGCCAAGGGTCCGGTTGCACCTTC. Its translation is CASSQGSGCTF.

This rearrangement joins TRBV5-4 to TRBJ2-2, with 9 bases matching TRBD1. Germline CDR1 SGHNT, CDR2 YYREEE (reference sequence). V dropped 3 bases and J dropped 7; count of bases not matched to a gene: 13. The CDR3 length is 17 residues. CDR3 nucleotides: TGTGCCAGCAGCTGGGGGACCGGGACAGGGTACGTCGGGGAGCTGTTTTTT. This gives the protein CASSWGTGTGYVGELFF.

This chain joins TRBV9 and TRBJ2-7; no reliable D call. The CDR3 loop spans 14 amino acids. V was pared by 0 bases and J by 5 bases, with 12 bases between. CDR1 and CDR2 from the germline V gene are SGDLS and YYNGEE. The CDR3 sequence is CASSVGATSHEQYF. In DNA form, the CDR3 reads TGTGCCAGCAGCGTAGGGGCCACGTCCCACGAGCAGTACTTC.

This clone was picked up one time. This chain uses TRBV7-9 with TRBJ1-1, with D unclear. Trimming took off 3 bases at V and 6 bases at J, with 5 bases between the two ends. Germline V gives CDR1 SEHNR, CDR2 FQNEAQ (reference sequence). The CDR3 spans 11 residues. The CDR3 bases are TGTGCCAGCAGCTTTGGCCCTGAAGCTTTCTTT. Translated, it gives CASSFGPEAFF.

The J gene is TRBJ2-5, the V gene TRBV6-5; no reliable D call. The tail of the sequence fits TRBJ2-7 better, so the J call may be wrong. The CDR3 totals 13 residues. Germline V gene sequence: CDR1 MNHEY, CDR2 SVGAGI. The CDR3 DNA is TGTGCCAGCAGTCTTAACGTAGCCTACGAGCAGTACTTC. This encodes CASSLNVAYEQYF.

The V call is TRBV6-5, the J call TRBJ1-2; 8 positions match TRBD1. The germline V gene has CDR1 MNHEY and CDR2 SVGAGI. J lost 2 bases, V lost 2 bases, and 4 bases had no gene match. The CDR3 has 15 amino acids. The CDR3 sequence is CASSYRRDRNYGYTF. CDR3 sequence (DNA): TGTGCCAGCAGTTACCGGAGGGACAGGAACTATGGCTACACCTTC.

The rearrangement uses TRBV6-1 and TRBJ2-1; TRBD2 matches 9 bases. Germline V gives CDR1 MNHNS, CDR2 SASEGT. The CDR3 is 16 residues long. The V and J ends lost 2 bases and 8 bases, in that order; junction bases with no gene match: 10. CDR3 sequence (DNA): TGTGCCAGCAGTGAATCTGCGGGGGGGCCTAGTTATGAGCAGTTCTTC. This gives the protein CASSESAGGPSYEQFF.

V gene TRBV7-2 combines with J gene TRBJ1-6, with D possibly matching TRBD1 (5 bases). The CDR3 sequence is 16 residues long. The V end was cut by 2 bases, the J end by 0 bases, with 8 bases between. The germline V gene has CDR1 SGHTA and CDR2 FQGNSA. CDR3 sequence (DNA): TGTGCCAGCAGCTTAAGGGGCACCTCCTATAATTCACCCCTCCACTTT. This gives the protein CASSLRGTSYNSPLHF.

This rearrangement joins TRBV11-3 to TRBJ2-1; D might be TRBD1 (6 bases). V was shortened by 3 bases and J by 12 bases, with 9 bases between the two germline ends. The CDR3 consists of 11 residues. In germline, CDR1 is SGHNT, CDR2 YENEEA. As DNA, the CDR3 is TGTGCCAGCAGCTTGGCAGGGGTGCAGTTCTTC. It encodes CASSLAGVQFF.

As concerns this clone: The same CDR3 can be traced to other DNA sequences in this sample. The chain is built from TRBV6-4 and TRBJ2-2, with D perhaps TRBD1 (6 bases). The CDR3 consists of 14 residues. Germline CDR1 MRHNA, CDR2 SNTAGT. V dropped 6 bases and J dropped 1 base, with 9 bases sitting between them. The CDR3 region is CASSEQGNTGELFF. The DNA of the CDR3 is TGTGCCAGCAGCGAACAGGGGAACACCGGGGAGCTGTTTTTT.

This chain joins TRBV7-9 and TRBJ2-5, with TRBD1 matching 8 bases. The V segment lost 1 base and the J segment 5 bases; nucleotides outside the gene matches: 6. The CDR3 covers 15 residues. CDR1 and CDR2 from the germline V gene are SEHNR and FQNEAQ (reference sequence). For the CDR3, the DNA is TGTGCCAGCAGCTTAGACAGACAGGGGCAGGAGACCCAGTACTTC. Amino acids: CASSLDRQGQETQYF. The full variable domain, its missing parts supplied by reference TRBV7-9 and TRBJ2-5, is DTGVSQNPRHKITKRGQNVTFRCDPISEHNRLYWYRQTLGQGPEFLTYFQNEAQLEKSRLLSDRFSAERPKGSFSTLEIQRTEQGDSAMYLCASSLDRQGQETQYFGPGTRLLVL.

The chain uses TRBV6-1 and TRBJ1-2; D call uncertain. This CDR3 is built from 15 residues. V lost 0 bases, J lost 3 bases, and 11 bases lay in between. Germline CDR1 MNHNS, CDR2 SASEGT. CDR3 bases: TGTGCCAGCAGTGAAGCGGAACGGGTTGACTATGGCTACACCTTC. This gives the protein CASSEAERVDYGYTF.

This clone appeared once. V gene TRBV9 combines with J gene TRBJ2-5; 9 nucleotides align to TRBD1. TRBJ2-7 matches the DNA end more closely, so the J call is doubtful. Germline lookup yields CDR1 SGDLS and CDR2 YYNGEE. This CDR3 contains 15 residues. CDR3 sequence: CASSVGGQGRDEQYF. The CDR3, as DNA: TGTGCCAGCAGCGTAGGGGGACAGGGAAGGGACGAGCAGTACTTC.

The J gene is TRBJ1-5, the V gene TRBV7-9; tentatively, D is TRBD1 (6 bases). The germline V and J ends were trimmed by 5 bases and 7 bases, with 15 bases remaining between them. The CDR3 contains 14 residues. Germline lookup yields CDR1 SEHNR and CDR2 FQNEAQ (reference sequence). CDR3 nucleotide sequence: TGTGCCAGCAGCCCTACAGGGCCCGGACAGCCCCAGCATTTT. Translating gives CASSPTGPGQPQHF.

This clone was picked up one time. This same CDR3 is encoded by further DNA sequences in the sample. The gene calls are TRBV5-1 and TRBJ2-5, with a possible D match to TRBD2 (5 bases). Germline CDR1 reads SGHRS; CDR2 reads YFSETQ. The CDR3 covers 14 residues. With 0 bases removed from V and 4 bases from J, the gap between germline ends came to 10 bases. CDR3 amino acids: CASSLGGLGETQYF. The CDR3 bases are TGCGCCAGCAGCTTGGGAGGGCTGGGAGAGACCCAGTACTTC.